This is a list of T cell receptor beta chains from one sample in a study of T-cell reconstitution after alpha-beta-depleted transplantation in children. Each CDR3 protein gets one entry after TCRdb re-called the PCR reads with MiXCR. The data contain 450,000 to 500,000 distinct CDR3 sequences, roughly an eighth of them singletons. Source: PBMCs from the stem cell graft donor, taken from the stem cell graft. Source of these receptors: a human donor who donated a stem cell graft to a child with combined immunodeficiency. CDR3s include the opening cysteine and the closing phenylalanine or tryptophan. D genes are given only for firm matches. Only some rows state a clone size, as once, few, many or a class for expanded clones.

clone size	V gene	D gene	J gene	CDR3 protein	CDR3 DNA
few	TRBV25-1	TRBD2	TRBJ2-3	CASSDTSGGSTDTQYF	TGTGCCAGCAGTGATACTAGCGGGGGGAGCACAGATACGCAGTATTTT
NA	TRBV7-2	NA	TRBJ2-3	CASSFGYYTDTQYF	TGTGCCAGCAGCTTTGGCTACTACACAGATACGCAGTATTTT
NA	TRBV7-9	NA	TRBJ2-4	CASSFGLFLAKNIQYF	TGTGCCAGCAGCTTTGGACTTTTTCTAGCCAAAAACATTCAGTACTTC
few	TRBV11-1	NA	TRBJ1-2	CASSLREEGYTF	TGTGCCAGCAGCTTACGGGAGGAAGGCTACACCTTC
many	TRBV10-3	TRBD1	TRBJ1-1	CAITRTGDTEAFF	TGTGCCATCACCCGTACAGGGGACACTGAAGCTTTCTTT
NA	TRBV7-6	TRBD1	TRBJ2-2	CASSSSPGQGQWAGELFF	TGTGCCAGCAGCTCCTCCCCCGGACAGGGGCAGTGGGCCGGGGAGCTGTTTTTT
few	TRBV28	NA	TRBJ1-1	CASSLWVGGRAEAFF	TGTGCCAGCAGTTTATGGGTAGGTGGAAGGGCTGAAGCTTTCTTT
few	TRBV20-1	NA	TRBJ1-2	CSAREAKLYGYTF	TGCAGTGCTAGAGAAGCGAAACTCTATGGCTACACCTTC
NA	TRBV15	TRBD1	TRBJ2-7	CATGTGGFYEQYF	TGTGCCACCGGGACAGGGGGCTTTTACGAGCAGTACTTC
NA	TRBV5-1	TRBD1	TRBJ2-7	CASSPDRVGYEQYF	TGCGCCAGCAGCCCGGACAGGGTAGGCTACGAGCAGTACTTC
few	TRBV7-2	NA	TRBJ2-1	CASSLVDTDEQFF	TGTGCCAGCAGCTTAGTGGACACCGATGAGCAGTTCTTC
NA	TRBV9	NA	TRBJ2-5	CASSVGSGAGETQYF	TGTGCCAGCAGCGTAGGATCGGGGGCGGGAGAGACCCAGTACTTC
NA	TRBV12-3/TRBV12-4	NA	TRBJ2-7	CASSPLPHEQYF	TGTGCCAGCAGCCCTCTCCCACACGAGCAGTACTTC